This T cell receptor beta chain was sequenced for a study of technical replicates of blood from a few donors. J gave up 0 bases and V 4 bases, and 6 bases lay outside the gene matches. The germline V gene encodes CDR1 SEHNR and CDR2 FQNEAQ (reference sequence). CDR3 length: 16 amino acids. Clones were sequenced by immunoSEQ multiplex PCR, and TCRdb holds only the in-frame ones, with some missing. The repertoire holds about 88,000 clones, with about 95% as singletons. The specimen was T cells isolated from PBMCs. The chain is built from TRBV7-9 and TRBJ2-1; 7 bases align to TRBD2. The clonotype was recovered from a human donor in good health. CDR3 amino acids: CASSSLAEPSYNEQFF. CDR3 DNA: TGTGCCAGCAGCTCTCTAGCGGAGCCCTCCTACAATGAGCAGTTCTTC.